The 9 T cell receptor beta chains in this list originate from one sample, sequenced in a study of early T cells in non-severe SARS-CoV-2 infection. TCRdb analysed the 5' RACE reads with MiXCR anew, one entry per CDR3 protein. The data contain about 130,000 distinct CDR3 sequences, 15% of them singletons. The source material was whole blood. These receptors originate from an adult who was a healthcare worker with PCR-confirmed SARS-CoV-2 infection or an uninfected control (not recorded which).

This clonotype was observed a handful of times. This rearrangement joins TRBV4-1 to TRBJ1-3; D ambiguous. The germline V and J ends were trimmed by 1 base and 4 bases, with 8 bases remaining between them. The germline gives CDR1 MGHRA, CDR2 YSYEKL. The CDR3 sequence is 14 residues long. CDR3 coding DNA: TGCGCCAGCAGCCAAGGAGTGTTCGGAAACACCATATATTTT. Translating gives CASSQGVFGNTIYF.

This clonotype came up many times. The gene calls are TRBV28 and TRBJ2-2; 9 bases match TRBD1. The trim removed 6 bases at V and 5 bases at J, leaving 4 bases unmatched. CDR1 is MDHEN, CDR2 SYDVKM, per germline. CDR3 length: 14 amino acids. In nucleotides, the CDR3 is TGTGCCAGCAGGGGACAGGGAGGAACCGGGGAGCTGTTTTTT. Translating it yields CASRGQGGTGELFF. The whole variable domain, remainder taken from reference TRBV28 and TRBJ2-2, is DVKVTQSSRYLVKRTGEKVFLECVQDMDHENMFWYRQDPGLGLRLIYFSYDVKMKEKGDIPEGYSVSREKKERFSLILESASTNQTSMYLCASRGQGGTGELFFGEGSRLTVL.

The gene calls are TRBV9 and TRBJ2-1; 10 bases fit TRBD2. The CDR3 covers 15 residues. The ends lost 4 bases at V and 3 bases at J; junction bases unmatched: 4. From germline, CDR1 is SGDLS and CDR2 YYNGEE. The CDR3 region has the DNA TGTGCCAGCAGCCCACAGCGGGGGGGCTACAATGAGCAGTTCTTC. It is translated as CASSPQRGGYNEQFF.

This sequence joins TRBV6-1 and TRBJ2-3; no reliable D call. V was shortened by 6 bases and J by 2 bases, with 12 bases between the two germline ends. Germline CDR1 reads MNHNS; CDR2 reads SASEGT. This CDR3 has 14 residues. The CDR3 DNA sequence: TGTGCCAGCAGGCCCAGACTTTTCACAGATACGCAGTATTTT. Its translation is CASRPRLFTDTQYF.

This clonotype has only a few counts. The CDR3 loop reads CASSLATGQFVYEQYF. For the CDR3, the DNA is TGTGCCAGCAGTTTGGCGACGGGACAGTTTGTGTACGAGCAGTACTTC. This chain links TRBV28 with TRBJ2-7; 7 bases map to TRBD1. Germline V CDR1 and CDR2: MDHEN, SYDVKM. J was trimmed by 4 bases and V by 3 bases; bases with no gene match: 12. The CDR3 contains 16 residues.

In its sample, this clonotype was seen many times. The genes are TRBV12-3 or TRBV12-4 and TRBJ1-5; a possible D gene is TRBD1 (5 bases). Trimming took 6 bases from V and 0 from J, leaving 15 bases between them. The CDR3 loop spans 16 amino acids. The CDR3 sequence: CASSGTVLTSNQPQHF. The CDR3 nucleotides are TGTGCCAGCAGCGGGACCGTCTTAACTAGCAATCAGCCCCAGCATTTT.

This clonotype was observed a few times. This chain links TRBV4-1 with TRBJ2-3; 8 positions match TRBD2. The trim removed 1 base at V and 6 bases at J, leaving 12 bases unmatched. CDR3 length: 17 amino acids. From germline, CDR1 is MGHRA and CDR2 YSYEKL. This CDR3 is CASSQAERGPSRDTQYF. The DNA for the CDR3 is TGCGCCAGCAGCCAAGCTGAGCGGGGGCCGTCCAGGGATACGCAGTATTTT.

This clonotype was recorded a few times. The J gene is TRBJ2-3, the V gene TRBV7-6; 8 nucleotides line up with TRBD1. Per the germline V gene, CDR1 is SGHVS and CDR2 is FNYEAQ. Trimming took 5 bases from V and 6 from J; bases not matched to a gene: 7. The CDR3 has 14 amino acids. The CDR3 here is CASSQTGVVDTQYF. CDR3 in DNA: TGTGCCAGCAGCCAGACAGGGGTTGTTGATACGCAGTATTTT. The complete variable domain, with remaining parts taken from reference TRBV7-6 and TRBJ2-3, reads GAGVSQSPRYKVTKRGQDVALRCDPISGHVSLYWYRQALGQGPEFLTYFNYEAQQDKSGLPNDRFSAERPEGSISTLTIQRTEQRDSAMYRCASSQTGVVDTQYFGPGTRLTVL.

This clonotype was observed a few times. The CDR3 nucleotides read TGTGCCAGCAGCACCGACAGTTTCACAGATACGCAGTATTTT. It is translated as CASSTDSFTDTQYF. This chain uses TRBV7-9 with TRBJ2-3; D perhaps matches TRBD1 (5 bases). CDR1 is SEHNR, CDR2 FQNEAQ, per germline (reference sequence). This CDR3 is built from 14 residues. V was clipped by 5 bases and J by 2 bases, with 11 bases between them.